This T cell receptor (beta chain) emerged from a study of T cells in localized non-small cell lung cancer. Overall study findings and caveats: A higher density of T cells in blood coincided with extended overall survival. Appearances in adjacent lung were noted for a median approximately 58 of the top 100 tumor clones.

The CDR3 consists of 13 residues. The V gene's germline CDR1 is MDHEN and CDR2 SYDVKM. The junction had 2 bases not matched to a gene; V was cut back by 8 bases and J by 2 bases. Assay used: immunoSEQ multiplex PCR; TCRdb lists only in-frame clones, some missing. In the table there are about 53,000 clones, approximately 83% of which are singletons. Concerning this clone itself: Its specificity is unknown.

Sequenced here: peripheral blood mononuclear cells, sampled before any cancer treatment. This sequence joins TRBV28 and TRBJ2-7; 11 bases are shared with TRBD1. This sequence originates from a man between 35 and 75 years old with stage III lung adenocarcinoma. For the CDR3, the DNA is TGTGCCAGCGGGACAGGGGGGGCCTACGAGCAGTACTTC. Its protein product is CASGTGGAYEQYF.